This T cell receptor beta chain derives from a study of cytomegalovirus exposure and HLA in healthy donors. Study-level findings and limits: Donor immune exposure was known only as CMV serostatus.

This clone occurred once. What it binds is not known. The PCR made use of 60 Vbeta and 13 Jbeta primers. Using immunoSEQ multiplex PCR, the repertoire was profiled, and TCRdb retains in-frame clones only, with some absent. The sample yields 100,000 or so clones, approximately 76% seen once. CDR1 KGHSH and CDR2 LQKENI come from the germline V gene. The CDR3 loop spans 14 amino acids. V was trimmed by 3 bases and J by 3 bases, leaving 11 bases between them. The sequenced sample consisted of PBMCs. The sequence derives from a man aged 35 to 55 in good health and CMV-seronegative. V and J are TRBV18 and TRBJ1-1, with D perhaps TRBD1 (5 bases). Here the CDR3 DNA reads TGTGCCAGCTCACCTCCAGGGTTTTACACTGAAGCTTTCTTT. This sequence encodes CASSPPGFYTEAFF.